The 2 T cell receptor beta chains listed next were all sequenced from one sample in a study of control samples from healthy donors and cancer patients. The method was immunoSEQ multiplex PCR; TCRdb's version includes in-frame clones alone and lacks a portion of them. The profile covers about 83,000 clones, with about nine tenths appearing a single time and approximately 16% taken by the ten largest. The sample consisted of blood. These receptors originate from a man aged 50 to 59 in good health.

DNA of the CDR3: TGTGCCAGCAGTCACAGGTCCAATCCAAGTCAGCCCCAGCATTTT. It translates to CASSHRSNPSQPQHF. The chain joins TRBV27 to TRBJ1-5; tentatively, D is TRBD1 (5 bases). Looked up from germline, CDR1 is MNHEY and CDR2 is SMNVEV (reference sequence). The length of the CDR3 is 15 residues. V was shortened by 5 bases and J by 6 bases, with 17 bases between the two germline ends.

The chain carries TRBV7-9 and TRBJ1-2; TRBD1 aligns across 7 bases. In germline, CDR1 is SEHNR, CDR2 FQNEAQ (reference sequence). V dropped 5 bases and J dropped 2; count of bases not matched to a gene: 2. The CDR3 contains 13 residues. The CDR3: CASSQGGNYGYTF. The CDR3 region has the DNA TGTGCCAGCAGCCAGGGGGGGAACTATGGCTACACCTTC.